The 32 T cell receptor beta chains listed next were all sequenced from one sample in a study of blood T cell repertoires in COVID-19 (dated by TCRdb to 2020 to 2022). Receptor libraries were prepared by the immunoSEQ multiplex PCR assay. In TCRdb, the immuneACCESS table is reduced to in-frame sequences with V and J assigned. These tables do not hold every clone; where another copy was compared, an unresolved V gene accounts for under half, and the others remain unexplained. The sample yields 100,000 or so clones; around 90% were counted once. Of the sample, about 2.5% is held by the ten largest clones. Sequencing input: peripheral blood. The receptors come from a human donor with active COVID-19. The donor label of this sample is uncertain.

The rearrangement uses TRBV28 and TRBJ1-5; a weak D match, TRBD1 (6 bases). Germline loops: CDR1 MDHEN, CDR2 SYDVKM. CDR3 size: 16 residues. Between the trimmed V and J ends, which lost 3 bases and 7 bases, there was a span of 19 bases. CDR3 region: CASSFETTGWGQPQHF. CDR3 nucleotide sequence: TGTGCCAGCAGTTTTGAAACGACAGGCTGGGGGCAGCCCCAGCATTTT.

The rearrangement links TRBV11-1 to TRBJ2-7, with 9 bases lining up with TRBD1. This CDR3 is 15 amino acids long. Germline CDR1 is SGHAT and CDR2 is FQDESV (reference sequence). Trimming removed 7 bases from V and 5 bases from J; junction bases left unmatched: 12. The CDR3 coding sequence is TGTGCCAGCACCTCCATACAGGGGGCGATTCACGAGCAGTACTTC. Translated, it gives CASTSIQGAIHEQYF.

The chain joins TRBV7-2 to TRBJ1-1, with 12 bases matching TRBD1. Unmatched junction bases numbered 12, after V lost 5 bases and J lost 5 bases. The CDR3 runs to 17 residues. From germline, CDR1 is SGHTA and CDR2 FQGNSA. The CDR3 DNA is TGTGCCAGCAGCCCCCGGGACAGGGGGCCTTTGGGGACTGAAGCTTTCTTT. Its protein product is CASSPRDRGPLGTEAFF.

V and J are TRBV3-1 (or the pseudogene TRBV3-2) and TRBJ1-4; no reliable D call. Looked up from germline, CDR1 is LGHDT and CDR2 is YNNKEL (reference sequence). V was shortened by 4 bases and J by 8 bases, with 14 bases between the two germline ends. This CDR3 is 14 amino acids long. Here the CDR3 reads CASSPRVGREKLFF. The CDR3 DNA is TGTGCCAGCAGCCCCCGGGTAGGAAGAGAAAAACTGTTTTTT.

This chain connects TRBV2 to TRBJ2-1, with 11 nucleotides matching TRBD1. V lost 5 bases and J lost 5; bases outside the gene matches: 2. This CDR3 has 14 residues. CDR1 is SNHLY and CDR2 is FYNNEI in the germline V gene. The CDR3 region is CASSRDRGDNEQFF. CDR3 DNA: TGTGCCAGCAGTAGGGACAGGGGGGACAATGAGCAGTTCTTC.

The V gene is TRBV20-1, the J gene TRBJ2-7, with no clear D. This CDR3 spans 11 amino acids. The germline CDR1 and CDR2 sequences are DFQATT and SNEGSKA (reference sequence). The germline V and J ends were trimmed by 2 bases and 5 bases, with 7 bases remaining between them. The CDR3: CSARPVHEQYF. As DNA, the CDR3 is TGCAGTGCTAGACCGGTCCACGAGCAGTACTTC.

CDR3 DNA: TGTGCCACCAGTGATTTGAGGGGACAGGGGGACTTTAACACCGGGGAGCTGTTTTTT. Its translation: CATSDLRGQGDFNTGELFF. The chain combines TRBV24-1 with TRBJ2-2; 11 positions match TRBD1. This CDR3 has 19 amino acids. Germline V gene lookup returns CDR1 KGHDR and CDR2 SFDVKD. V dropped 0 bases and J dropped 2; count of bases not matched to a gene: 7.

The chain joins TRBV6-1 to TRBJ1-1; tentative D call: TRBD1 (5 bases). The CDR3 consists of 17 residues. Germline V gene sequence: CDR1 MNHNS, CDR2 SASEGT. V lost 1 base to trimming and J lost 3 bases, with 18 bases between them. The CDR3 region is CASSEGVGLRGYTEAFF. The CDR3 region has the DNA TGTGCCAGCAGTGAAGGGGTTGGGTTAAGGGGCTACACTGAAGCTTTCTTT.

The chain recombines TRBV3-1 (or the pseudogene TRBV3-2) with TRBJ2-1; D uncertain. The CDR3 is made up of 17 amino acids. Trimming removed 2 bases from V and 0 bases from J, with 14 bases in between. CDR1 and CDR2 from the germline V gene are LGHDT and YNNKEL (reference sequence). CDR3 bases: TGTGCCAGCAGCCAATCCGGAACGGGTCTCTCCTACAATGAGCAGTTCTTC. This codes for CASSQSGTGLSYNEQFF.

The CDR3 DNA reads as TGTGCCAGTAGTATAGCGGGGGATGAGGACTACGAGCAGTACTTC. Its translation is CASSIAGDEDYEQYF. The V gene is TRBV19, the J gene TRBJ2-7; D may be TRBD2 (6 bases). The CDR3 sequence is 15 residues long. Between the trimmed V and J ends, which lost 1 base and 3 bases, there was a span of 13 bases. Looked up from germline, CDR1 is LNHDA and CDR2 is SQIVND (reference sequence).

The chain carries TRBV7-2 and TRBJ1-1; the D gene is possibly TRBD1 (5 bases). The CDR3 loop spans 14 amino acids. The germline CDR1 and CDR2 sequences are SGHTA and FQGNSA. Trimming removed 1 base from V and 4 bases from J, with 10 bases in between. CDR3: CASSLGGGGTEAFF. The DNA of the CDR3 is TGTGCCAGCAGCTTAGGGGGCGGGGGCACTGAAGCTTTCTTT.

The V call is TRBV6-5, the J call TRBJ2-7; D unclear. The V gene's germline CDR1 is MNHEY and CDR2 SVGAGI. Trimming removed 2 bases from V and 6 bases from J, with 8 bases in between. There are 12 residues in the CDR3. The CDR3 loop is CASSYLGSEQYF. In nucleotides, the CDR3 is TGTGCCAGCAGTTACCTAGGTTCCGAGCAGTACTTC.

This chain joins TRBV13 and TRBJ1-1, with TRBD1 as a possible D gene (5 bases). Germline CDR1 and CDR2: PRHDT and FYEKMQ (reference sequence). Trimming took off 5 bases at V and 1 base at J, with 17 bases between the two ends. The CDR3 totals 16 residues. As DNA, the CDR3 is TGTGCCAGCAGCCAGACCTCGGGACTCCCGAACACTGAAGCTTTCTTT. It yields the protein CASSQTSGLPNTEAFF.

The V and J genes are TRBV5-1 and TRBJ2-1; the match to TRBD2 covers 10 bases. The CDR3 contains 22 residues. V dropped 7 bases and J dropped 1; count of bases not matched to a gene: 26. Germline V gene data show CDR1 as SGHRS and CDR2 as YFSETQ. The CDR3 reads CASRKAGGLSPDSSFSYNEQFF. The CDR3 nucleotides read TGCGCCAGCCGAAAAGCGGGGGGGCTTTCTCCGGATTCCTCCTTTTCCTACAATGAGCAGTTCTTC. Combining the CDR3 with reference TRBV5-1 and TRBJ2-1 gives the whole variable domain KAGVTQTPRYLIKTRGQQVTLSCSPISGHRSVSWYQQTPGQGLQFLFEYFSETQRNKGNFPGRFSGRQFSNSRSEMNVSTLELGDSALYLCASRKAGGLSPDSSFSYNEQFFGPGTRLTVL.

V and J are TRBV7-2 and TRBJ1-6, with 7 bases aligning to TRBD1. The V gene end was trimmed by 3 bases and the J gene end by 2 bases; junction bases not matched to a gene: 7. This CDR3 is built from 17 residues. CDR1 and CDR2 from the germline V gene are SGHTA and FQGNSA. CDR3 in amino acids: CASSFPTGSTYNSPLHF. In DNA form, the CDR3 reads TGTGCCAGCAGCTTCCCGACAGGGTCCACCTATAATTCACCCCTCCACTTT. The variable domain in full, completed from reference TRBV7-2 and TRBJ1-6, reads GAGVSQSPSNKVTEKGKDVELRCDPISGHTALYWYRQSLGQGLEFLIYFQGNSAPDKSGLPSDRFSAERTGGSVSTLTIQRTQQEDSAVYLCASSFPTGSTYNSPLHFGNGTRLTVT.

The gene calls are TRBV18 and TRBJ2-1, with a tentative D call TRBD1 (6 bases). The CDR3 covers 15 residues. Germline V gene lookup returns CDR1 KGHSH and CDR2 LQKENI. V was pared by 3 bases and J by 10 bases, with 19 bases between. The CDR3: CASSPMTGTNWEQFF. For the CDR3, the DNA is TGTGCCAGCTCACCTATGACAGGAACGAATTGGGAGCAGTTCTTC.

This clone has just one count. This chain uses TRBV24-1 with TRBJ2-3; TRBD1 aligns across 9 bases. V trimming: 3 bases; J trimming: 4 bases; junction bases outside the gene matches: 7. The CDR3 sequence is 16 residues long. Germline-derived CDR1 and CDR2 are KGHDR and SFDVKD. The CDR3 spells CATSDRGQGPADTQYF. The CDR3 DNA reads TGTGCCACCAGTGATCGGGGACAGGGACCTGCAGATACGCAGTATTTT.

For the CDR3, the DNA is TGTGCCAGCAGTTTAAGTGGGGGCGTTGAAGCTTTCTTT. It encodes CASSLSGGVEAFF. This chain connects TRBV12-3 or TRBV12-4 to TRBJ1-1; the D gene is possibly TRBD1 (6 bases). The CDR3 spans 13 residues. Trimming left V 2 bases short and J 7 bases short, with 11 bases between.

CDR3 coding DNA: TGTGCCAGCAGCGCAGTGAGCGCCGACACCGGGGAGCTGTTTTTT. Amino acids: CASSAVSADTGELFF. The V and J genes are TRBV6-5 and TRBJ2-2, with unresolved D. V was pared by 6 bases and J by 3 bases, with 14 bases between. Germline V CDR1 and CDR2: MNHEY, SVGAGI. This CDR3 is 15 amino acids long.

The chain links TRBV11-2 to TRBJ1-1; D gene uncertain. The germline V gene encodes CDR1 SGHAT and CDR2 FQNNGV. CDR3 size: 13 residues. V dropped 1 base and J dropped 7 bases, with 10 bases sitting between them. CDR3 coding DNA: TGTGCCAGCAGCTTAGGGGGTCGGGGTGAAGCTTTCTTT. Its translation: CASSLGGRGEAFF.

J is TRBJ2-7 and V is TRBV5-6; tentative D call: TRBD2 (6 bases). The CDR3 is made up of 12 amino acids. Between the trimmed V and J ends, which lost 2 bases and 7 bases, there was a span of 10 bases. CDR1 SGHDT and CDR2 YYEEEE come from the germline V gene. DNA for the CDR3: TGTGCCAGCAGCTTCCATGGAGGGGAGCAGTACTTC. It translates to CASSFHGGEQYF.

The chain employs TRBV6-7 and TRBJ2-7; 8 positions match TRBD1. TRBV6-7 is assigned to the ORF class and has an uncertain function. This CDR3 comprises 14 residues. Trimming cost V 6 bases and J 0 bases; bases outside gene matches: 4. Here the CDR3 DNA reads TGTGCCAGCAGCCGACAGGGGAGCTCCTACGAGCAGTACTTC. Translation gives CASSRQGSSYEQYF.

The chain carries TRBV20-1 and TRBJ2-5; 8 nucleotides align to TRBD2. The CDR3 is made up of 14 amino acids. V gave up 3 bases and J gave up 5 bases; unmatched junction bases: 8. Germline loops: CDR1 DFQATT, CDR2 SNEGSKA (reference sequence). The CDR3 spells CSASHSGEVETQYF. The DNA of the CDR3 is TGCAGTGCTAGTCATAGCGGGGAGGTGGAGACCCAGTACTTC.

The chain couples TRBV7-6 to TRBJ1-1; 9 bases are shared with TRBD1. The CDR3 runs to 16 residues. J lost 1 base, V lost 3 bases, and 6 bases had no gene match. Germline V gene lookup returns CDR1 SGHVS and CDR2 FNYEAQ. CDR3 sequence: CASSLQPGQGNTEAFF. CDR3 sequence (DNA): TGTGCCAGCAGCTTGCAGCCGGGACAGGGGAACACTGAAGCTTTCTTT.

The chain carries TRBV25-1 and TRBJ1-2; 11 bases agree with TRBD1. The CDR3 contains 14 residues. Looked up from germline, CDR1 is MGHDK and CDR2 is SYGVNS. J lost 2 bases, V lost 8 bases, and 4 bases had no gene match. The CDR3 DNA reads TGTGCCAGCCGCGGGGACAGGGGGAACTATGGCTACACCTTC. It encodes CASRGDRGNYGYTF.

J is TRBJ2-5 and V is TRBV6-1, with 13 nucleotides matching TRBD2. Trimming removed 2 bases from V and 2 bases from J; junction bases left unmatched: 8. From germline, CDR1 is MNHNS and CDR2 SASEGT. This CDR3 is 18 amino acids long. The CDR3 nucleotides are TGTGCCAGCAGTGAACCCCGACTAGCGGGGGGCTCTCAAGAGACCCAGTACTTC. It yields the protein CASSEPRLAGGSQETQYF.

The chain has TRBV7-2 and TRBJ2-2, with D unclear. The CDR3 contains 13 residues. Per the germline V gene, CDR1 is SGHTA and CDR2 is FQGNSA. Between the trimmed V and J ends, which lost 4 bases and 6 bases, there was a span of 9 bases. CDR3 nucleotides: TGTGCCAGCAGCTCCGTGGCTGCCGGGGAGCTGTTTTTT. Translating it yields CASSSVAAGELFF.

The chain has TRBV6-5 and TRBJ2-7; 9 nucleotides align to TRBD2. Germline V gene sequence: CDR1 MNHEY, CDR2 SVGAGI. The CDR3 is 15 residues long. V trimming: 4 bases; J trimming: 5 bases; junction bases outside the gene matches: 9. The CDR3 coding sequence is TGTGCCAGCAGTTCCCGGGTAGCGGGGGTAGACGAGCAGTACTTC. This gives the protein CASSSRVAGVDEQYF.

The J gene is TRBJ1-4, the V gene TRBV6-5; D is perhaps TRBD1 (5 bases). V lost 7 bases, J lost 7 bases, and 19 bases lay in between. The germline V gene encodes CDR1 MNHEY and CDR2 SVGAGI. The CDR3 is 15 residues long. DNA for the CDR3: TGTGCCAGCACCCTACGGGGGGGATCGGGTGAAAAACTGTTTTTT. Encoded protein: CASTLRGGSGEKLFF.

This clone was seen only once. The chain employs TRBV7-2 and TRBJ2-5; TRBD1 matches at 7 bases. CDR1 SGHTA and CDR2 FQGNSA come from the germline V gene. This CDR3 has 14 amino acids. V shed 8 bases and J 3 bases; nucleotides not matched to a gene: 9. The CDR3 reads CASSRGQRKETQYF. CDR3 coding DNA: TGTGCCAGCTCCCGGGGACAGAGAAAAGAGACCCAGTACTTC.

The chain combines TRBV9 with TRBJ2-3; 10 nucleotides align to TRBD2. Trimming took 3 bases from V and 5 from J; bases not matched to a gene: 6. From germline, CDR1 is SGDLS and CDR2 YYNGEE. This CDR3 contains 15 residues. The CDR3 DNA sequence: TGTGCCAGCAGCGCGAGCGGGGGGGTTGGAGATACGCAGTATTTT. This gives the protein CASSASGGVGDTQYF. Supplemented by reference TRBV9 and TRBJ2-3, the full variable domain reads DSGVTQTPKHLITATGQRVTLRCSPRSGDLSVYWYQQSLDQGLQFLIQYYNGEERAKGNILERFSAQQFPDLHSELNLSSLELGDSALYFCASSASGGVGDTQYFGPGTRLTVL.

J is TRBJ1-2 and V is TRBV29-1, with D possibly TRBD1 on 6 matching bases. V lost 7 bases and J 0 bases, leaving 9 bases between the germline ends. The CDR3 spans 12 residues. Germline lookup yields CDR1 SQVTM and CDR2 ANQGSEA. CDR3: CSADRANYGYTF. Here the CDR3 DNA reads TGCAGCGCGGACAGAGCTAACTATGGCTACACCTTC.